One sample yielded the 12 T cell receptor beta chains listed below, sequenced in a study of blood T cell repertoires in COVID-19. Repertoires were generated with immunoSEQ multiplex PCR, while TCRdb's copy carries only in-frame clones and drops some. The repertoire includes some 58,000 clones, about 81% of them detected once, and roughly 29% sits in the top ten. The sequenced sample was peripheral blood. The receptors shown here come from a man aged 55-75 years with COVID-19, enrolled during active disease.

This clone was recorded only once. This chain uses TRBV29-1 with TRBJ1-2, with D perhaps TRBD1 (5 bases). The germline CDR1 and CDR2 sequences are SQVTM and ANQGSEA. This CDR3 region has 13 residues. The V and J ends lost 1 base and 8 bases respectively, with 14 bases between them. CDR3 DNA: TGCAGCGTTGAAGGCAGATCCCCAGGGGGCTACACCTTC. Residues: CSVEGRSPGGYTF.

This clone has a single count. The CDR3 region has the DNA TGTGCCAGCAGGCAGGGGTTTGAGCAGTTCTTC. Translating gives CASRQGFEQFF. The rearrangement uses TRBV25-1 and TRBJ2-1; a weak D match, TRBD1 (6 bases). The V gene's germline CDR1 is MGHDK and CDR2 SYGVNS. This CDR3 comprises 11 residues. Trimming cost V 6 bases and J 9 bases, with 9 bases left between them.

The CDR3: CASSFTRGTYEQYF. As DNA, the CDR3 is TGTGCCAGCAGTTTTACTAGGGGGACCTACGAGCAGTACTTC. This chain links TRBV6-5 with TRBJ2-7, with a weak D call TRBD1 (6 bases). The CDR3 contains 14 residues. With 4 bases removed from V and 2 bases from J, the gap between germline ends came to 12 bases. Germline V gives CDR1 MNHEY, CDR2 SVGAGI.

This clone came up many times. The gene calls are TRBV14 and TRBJ1-5, with unresolved D. V was pared by 1 base and J by 7 bases, with 8 bases between. The CDR3 is 13 amino acids. Germline CDR1 and CDR2: SGHDN and FVKESK. The CDR3 spells CASSQVAGQPQHF. The CDR3 DNA reads TGTGCCAGCAGCCAAGTGGCCGGGCAGCCCCAGCATTTT.

The chain uses TRBV29-1 and TRBJ2-7; 7 bases line up with TRBD2. The V and J ends lost 7 bases and 8 bases, in that order; junction bases with no gene match: 11. The CDR3 runs to 12 residues. Germline CDR1 and CDR2: SQVTM and ANQGSEA. As DNA, the CDR3 is TGCAGCGGCGGCGGGGAGGGCCAACAGCAGTACTTC. It translates to CSGGGEGQQQYF.

V usage is TRBV5-1 and J usage is TRBJ1-1, with 10 bases lining up with TRBD1. Germline CDR1 and CDR2: SGHRS and YFSETQ. Trimming cost V 3 bases and J 7 bases; bases outside gene matches: 3. The CDR3 totals 13 residues. The CDR3 sequence: CASSWDRGSEAFF. The CDR3 nucleotides are TGCGCCAGCAGCTGGGACAGGGGAAGTGAAGCTTTCTTT. Complete variable domain (other parts from reference TRBV5-1 and TRBJ1-1): KAGVTQTPRYLIKTRGQQVTLSCSPISGHRSVSWYQQTPGQGLQFLFEYFSETQRNKGNFPGRFSGRQFSNSRSEMNVSTLELGDSALYLCASSWDRGSEAFFGQGTRLTVV.

The CDR3 nucleotides are TGTGCCAGCAGCTTGGCCAAGGCGGGAGGGATCCCAGATACGCAGTATTTT. This encodes CASSLAKAGGIPDTQYF. The chain links TRBV5-8 to TRBJ2-3; 9 nucleotides agree with TRBD2. CDR3 size: 17 residues. The V segment lost 0 bases and the J segment 4 bases; nucleotides outside the gene matches: 9. Germline V gives CDR1 SGHTS, CDR2 YDEGEE. Filled out from reference TRBV5-8 and TRBJ2-3, the complete variable domain reads EAGVTQSPTHLIKTRGQQATLRCSPISGHTSVYWYQQALGLGLQFLLWYDEGEERNRGNFPPRFSGRQFPNYSSELNVNALELEDSALYLCASSLAKAGGIPDTQYFGPGTRLTVL.

V and J are TRBV6-1 and TRBJ1-5, with D perhaps matching TRBD1 (5 bases). Germline CDR1 reads MNHNS; CDR2 reads SASEGT. The CDR3 is 13 amino acids. V was clipped by 2 bases and J by 6 bases, with 8 bases between them. CDR3 nucleotides: TGTGCCAGCAGTGAATCCAGGGCTCAGCCCCAGCATTTT. It codes for CASSESRAQPQHF.

The chain couples TRBV6-5 to TRBJ2-7, with 10 positions matching TRBD2. Germline lookup yields CDR1 MNHEY and CDR2 SVGAGI. J gave up 4 bases and V 0 bases, and 3 bases lay outside the gene matches. The CDR3 extends over 15 amino acids. The CDR3 here is CASSYSTSGKYEQYF. CDR3 DNA: TGTGCCAGCAGTTACTCAACTAGCGGGAAATACGAGCAGTACTTC.

This chain links TRBV9 with TRBJ2-3; tentatively, D is TRBD2 (5 bases). The CDR3 totals 15 residues. CDR1 is SGDLS and CDR2 is YYNGEE in the germline V gene. V was pared by 6 bases and J by 1 base, with 15 bases between. The CDR3 region is CASKSGNSRTDTQYF. In DNA form, the CDR3 reads TGTGCCAGCAAATCGGGAAATTCGCGCACAGATACGCAGTATTTT.

The chain carries TRBV2 and TRBJ2-3; the D gene is possibly TRBD2 (5 bases). There are 15 residues in the CDR3. Germline loops: CDR1 SNHLY, CDR2 FYNNEI. V gave up 5 bases and J gave up 2 bases, with 14 bases separating them. The CDR3 coding sequence is TGTGCCAGCAGTCTAGGCGGGCCTATCACAGATACGCAGTATTTT. This codes for CASSLGGPITDTQYF. The whole variable domain, filled in from reference TRBV2 and TRBJ2-3, reads EPEVTQTPSHQVTQMGQEVILRCVPISNHLYFYWYRQILGQKVEFLVSFYNNEISEKSEIFDDQFSVERPDGSNFTLKIRSTKLEDSAMYFCASSLGGPITDTQYFGPGTRLTVL.

In DNA form, the CDR3 reads TGTGCCAGCAGCCAGGGACAGGGTACGGAGACCCAGTACTTC. Translated: CASSQGQGTETQYF. The chain is built from TRBV7-2 and TRBJ2-5; 9 bases match TRBD1. CDR3 length equals 14 residues. The trim removed 5 bases at V and 5 bases at J, leaving 6 bases unmatched. CDR1 and CDR2 (germline): SGHTA, FQGNSA.